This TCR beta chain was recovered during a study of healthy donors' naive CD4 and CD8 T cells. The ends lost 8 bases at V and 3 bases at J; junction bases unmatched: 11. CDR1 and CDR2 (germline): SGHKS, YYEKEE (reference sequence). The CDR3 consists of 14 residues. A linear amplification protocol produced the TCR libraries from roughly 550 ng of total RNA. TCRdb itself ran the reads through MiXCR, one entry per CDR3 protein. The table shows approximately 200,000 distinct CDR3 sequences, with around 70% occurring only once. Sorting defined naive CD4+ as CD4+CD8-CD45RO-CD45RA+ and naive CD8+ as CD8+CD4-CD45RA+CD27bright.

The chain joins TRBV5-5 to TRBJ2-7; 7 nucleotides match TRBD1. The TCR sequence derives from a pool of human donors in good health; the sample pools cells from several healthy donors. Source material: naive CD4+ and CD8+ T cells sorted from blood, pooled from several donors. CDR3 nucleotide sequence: TGTGCCAGTATGAGACAGGGCAATTTCTACGAGCAGTACTTC. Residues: CASMRQGNFYEQYF.